The 10 T cell receptor beta chains listed next were all sequenced from one sample in a study of blood T cells in healthy people across ages. Combining a sample-barcoded 5' primer with a J-beta primer mix, a second PCR ran for 7 to 11 cycles. TCRdb ran MiXCR on the 5' RACE reads and lists one entry per CDR3 protein. The sample has about 580,000 distinct CDR3 sequences; 45% to 55% are singletons. Specimen: blood. These TCRs come from a man aged 80 or over in good health.

This clonotype was observed a few times. CDR3 residues: CASAVGNEQFF. The CDR3, as DNA: TGCGCCAGTGCGGTAGGGAATGAGCAGTTCTTC. The genes are TRBV4-1 and TRBJ2-1, with no clear D. This CDR3 has 11 amino acids. Germline loops: CDR1 MGHRA, CDR2 YSYEKL. Trimming took 9 bases from V and 7 from J, leaving 10 bases between them.

A note on this clonotype: A much bigger clone sits one base away, suggesting this may be a read error. The V and J genes are TRBV6-6 and TRBJ2-1; 9 bases agree with TRBD2. TRBJ2-7 matches the DNA end more closely, so the J call is doubtful. CDR1 and CDR2 from the germline V gene are MNHNY and SVGAGI (reference sequence). This CDR3 has 16 residues. The CDR3 DNA reads TGTGCCAGCAGCCTTTGGGGCGGGGGGGATTACAATGAGCAGTACTTC. Translation gives CASSLWGGGDYNEQYF.

V usage is TRBV10-3 and J usage is TRBJ1-1; 9 bases line up with TRBD1. The V gene end was trimmed by 3 bases and the J gene end by 5 bases; junction bases not matched to a gene: 7. This CDR3 spans 15 amino acids. The V gene's germline CDR1 is ENHRY and CDR2 SYGVKD. CDR3 bases: TGTGCCATCAGTGATAGTCACAGGGGGCTGACTGAAGCTTTCTTT. Its protein product is CAISDSHRGLTEAFF.

V and J are TRBV29-1 and TRBJ1-5; the D is unclear. CDR1 is SQVTM, CDR2 ANQGSEA, per germline. This CDR3 has 15 residues. Trimming stripped 4 bases from V and 7 bases from J, with 20 bases between. In DNA, the CDR3 is TGCAGCGTTGTAGTGGGAGGAACGGGTGTCCAGCCCCAGCATTTT. Amino acid sequence: CSVVVGGTGVQPQHF.

At least ten counts were recorded for this clonotype. The V and J genes are TRBV6-5 and TRBJ2-3, with 11 bases aligning to TRBD2. V shed 2 bases, J shed 3 bases, and the junction held 10 bases outside the gene matches. The CDR3 is 18 residues long. In germline, CDR1 is MNHEY, CDR2 SVGAGI. The CDR3 reads CASSYHAVAGGPTDTQYF. The CDR3 coding sequence is TGTGCCAGCAGTTACCACGCGGTAGCGGGAGGGCCGACAGATACGCAGTATTTT.

The chain employs TRBV11-2 and TRBJ2-3, with D unclear. V lost 4 bases, J lost 8 bases, and 7 bases lay in between. CDR3 length: 11 amino acids. From germline, CDR1 is SGHAT and CDR2 FQNNGV. DNA for the CDR3: TGTGCCAGCAGCTGGGCAGCTACGCAGTATTTT. This gives the protein CASSWAATQYF.

This chain links TRBV20-1 with TRBJ2-7; 9 nucleotides line up with TRBD2. The CDR3 covers 14 residues. The germline CDR1 and CDR2 sequences are DFQATT and SNEGSKA (reference sequence). V lost 3 bases to trimming and J lost 6 bases; unmatched junction nucleotides: 9. CDR3: CSARAGGPLSEQYF. In DNA form, the CDR3 reads TGCAGTGCTAGGGCGGGAGGGCCTTTGAGCGAGCAGTACTTC.

The genes are TRBV4-3 and TRBJ2-1; 13 bases fit TRBD2. The germline V gene has CDR1 LGHNA and CDR2 YSLEER. V lost 0 bases and J lost 4; bases outside the gene matches: 3. The length of the CDR3 is 17 residues. The DNA of the CDR3 is TGCGCCAGCAGCCAAGATGCGGGACTAGCGGGGTACAATGAGCAGTTCTTC. Protein sequence: CASSQDAGLAGYNEQFF.

V usage is TRBV30 and J usage is TRBJ1-2; no firm D call. The V end was cut by 0 bases, the J end by 8 bases, with 7 bases between. This CDR3 has 11 residues. Germline lookup yields CDR1 GTSNPN and CDR2 SVGIG (reference sequence). This CDR3 reads CAWSVNRGYTF. The CDR3 DNA follows: TGTGCCTGGAGTGTAAATAGGGGCTACACCTTC.

This clonotype was found a few times. The rearrangement links TRBV24-1 to TRBJ2-1, with TRBD2 matching over 11 bases. The J segment lost 5 bases and the V segment lost 8 bases, leaving 7 bases of the junction unmatched. Germline CDR1 reads KGHDR; CDR2 reads SFDVKD. The CDR3 is 15 residues long. CDR3 sequence: CATTDSSGGHNEQFF. The CDR3 DNA reads TGTGCCACCACAGACTCTAGCGGGGGGCACAATGAGCAGTTCTTC.